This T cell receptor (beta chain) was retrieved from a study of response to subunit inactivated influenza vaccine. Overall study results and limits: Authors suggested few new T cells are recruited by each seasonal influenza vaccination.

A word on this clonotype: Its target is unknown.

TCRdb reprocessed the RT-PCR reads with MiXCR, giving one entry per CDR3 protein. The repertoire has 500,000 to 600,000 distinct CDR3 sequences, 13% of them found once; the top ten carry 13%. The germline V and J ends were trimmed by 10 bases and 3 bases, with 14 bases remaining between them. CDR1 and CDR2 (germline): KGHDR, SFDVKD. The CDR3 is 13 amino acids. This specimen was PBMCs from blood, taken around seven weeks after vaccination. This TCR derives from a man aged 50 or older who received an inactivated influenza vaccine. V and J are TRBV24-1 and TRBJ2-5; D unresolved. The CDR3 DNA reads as TGTGCCACTCAGAGAAATGGTAAAGAGACCCAGTACTTC. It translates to CATQRNGKETQYF.